This T cell receptor beta chain was captured in a study of cytomegalovirus exposure and HLA in healthy donors. This PCR relied on a set of 60 Vbeta primers and 13 Jbeta primers. Some clones are missing from TCRdb's copy, which holds only in-frame ones; the method was immunoSEQ multiplex PCR. The repertoire holds under 200,000 clones, with more than 65% as singletons. Germline values: CDR1 SGHTS, CDR2 YDEGEE. The CDR3 totals 12 residues. Trimming shortened V by 5 bases and J by 5 bases, and 8 bases separated the two germline ends. V usage is TRBV5-8 and J usage is TRBJ1-5, with D hard to call. Material: PBMCs. The clonotype originates from a woman between 35 and 50 years old in good health and CMV-seropositive. CDR3 coding DNA: TGTGCCAGCAGTTACAGAGATCAGCCCCAGCATTTT. Translation gives CASSYRDQPQHF.